This TCR beta chain was sequenced for a study of prognosis after radiotherapy for stage I lung cancer. From genomic DNA, two-round multiplex PCR was used to amplify TCR beta CDR3. Primers were specific to each TRBV and TRBJ gene in first-round PCR. In TCRdb, the multiplex PCR reads were re-called with MiXCR into one record per CDR3 protein. Among 25,000 to 35,000 distinct CDR3 sequences listed, around half were seen once. This clonotype was detected many times. A much larger clone lies one base from this, so it may be a read error. Germline V gene data show CDR1 as SGHTA and CDR2 as FQGTGA. The CDR3 consists of 13 residues.

The TCR sequence derives from a donor over 45 with non-small cell lung cancer. The V and J genes are TRBV7-3 and TRBJ2-1, with D unresolved. Sequencing used PBMCs, obtained before or after stereotactic body radiation therapy (not recorded which). The DNA of the CDR3 is TGTGCCAGCAGCTCCAGTGTCACCAATGAGCAGTCCTTC. Translation: CASSSSVTNEQSF. The full variable domain, in which reference TRBV7-3 and TRBJ2-1 provide the parts outside the CDR3, is GAGVSQTPSNKVTEKGKYVELRCDPISGHTALYWYRQSLGQGPEFLIYFQGTGAADDSGLPNDRFFAVRPEGSVSTLKIQRTERGDSAVYLCASSSSVTNEQSFGPGTRLTVL.